Given below is one T cell receptor beta chain in context. Its antigen is currently unknown. The repertoire was sequenced with immunoSEQ multiplex PCR; TCRdb's copy has only in-frame clones and lacks some. The table has about 2.3 million clones, roughly 93% seen once. CD45RA-negative memory and CD45RA+ naive subsets were split from the CD4+ cells. This sample was included in a study of shared clonotypes between healthy human individuals. General study points: Generation probabilities were higher for clonotypes shared across all four sorted-subset donors than for unshared ones. Larger estimated richness was generally seen in naive subsets than in memory subsets. Since donors were few, the genetic and exposure-history diversity represented was limited.

Germline V gene sequence: CDR1 SGHRS, CDR2 YFSETQ. This CDR3 region has 14 residues. V was shortened by 4 bases and J by 5 bases, with 13 bases between the two germline ends. Input material: naive CD4+ T cells from PBMCs. The subset: CD45RA+ positively selected. The gene calls are TRBV5-1 and TRBJ2-1, with D possibly matching TRBD2 (5 bases). This clonotype was obtained from a man aged 18 to 29 in good health. Some clones in this sample may be carry-over from other donors' samples. The CDR3: CASSLLGPDNEQFF. The DNA for the CDR3 is TGCGCCAGCAGCCTACTAGGGCCAGACAATGAGCAGTTCTTC.